This TCR beta chain was identified in a study of blood T cell repertoires in COVID-19. Study overall: COVID-19 samples from acute and convalescent phases originated in the United States, Italy and Spain. The analysed material was cDNA or gDNA that came from T cells, B-cell-depleted T cells, or PBMCs.

The authors' processing: Reference gene primer amplification in the assay estimated nucleated cell counts. The repertoire was sequenced with immunoSEQ multiplex PCR; TCRdb's copy has only in-frame clones and lacks some. The V and J calls and clone size come from that table; D and trimming were worked out from the DNA. The sample includes 150,000 to 200,000 clones, about 87% of them seen just once. From germline, CDR1 is SGHNT and CDR2 YYREEE (reference sequence). J gave up 8 bases and V 5 bases, and 16 bases lay outside the gene matches. This CDR3 comprises 17 residues. The specimen sequenced was peripheral blood. The receptor was derived from a woman between 18 and 29 years old who had recovered from COVID-19. The J gene is TRBJ2-1, the V gene TRBV5-4; 10 bases align to TRBD2. CDR3 bases: TGTGCCAGCAGTTCGGCAGGGCTAGCGGGAGTACTTGATGAGCAGTTCTTC. This codes for CASSSAGLAGVLDEQFF.